Listed below are T cell receptor beta chains from one sample, sequenced in a study of T cell responses to AZD1222 COVID-19 vaccine. Sequencing was performed with immunoSEQ multiplex PCR; in TCRdb, only in-frame clones are kept and a portion is missing. This sample has more than 100,000 clones, with about 88% found just once. The starting material was peripheral blood, obtained on day 0 of AZD1222 vaccination. The receptor source for this set is an adult in good health. CDR3s include the opening cysteine and the closing phenylalanine or tryptophan. The D gene is left open where the match is weak. Clone size is not always given. Where it is, it says once, few, many or a class for expanded clones.

abundance,len,v_gene,j_gene,d_gene,CDR3nt,CDR3aa
once,15,TRBV5-1,TRBJ2-2,NA,TGCGCCAGCAGCAAGGGGGGGGCGAACACCGGGGAGCTGTTTTTT,CASSKGGANTGELFF
NA,15,TRBV6-4,TRBJ1-6,NA,TGTGCCAGCAGACAGGGTAGCTCCTATAATTCACCCCTCCACTTT,CASRQGSSYNSPLHF
NA,16,TRBV11-2,TRBJ2-7,TRBD2,TGTGCCAGCAGCTTAGGGACTAGCGGGAGCCTTACGGGGCAGTACTTC,CASSLGTSGSLTGQYF
NA,18,TRBV4-1,TRBJ1-2,TRBD1,TGCGCCAGCAGCCTAGAGACAGGGGCGCTTGGGATTAACTATGGCTACACCTTC,CASSLETGALGINYGYTF
NA,13,TRBV28,TRBJ2-4,NA,TGTGCCAGCAGTTCCCCCGACCAACGAATTCAGTACTTC,CASSSPDQRIQYF
NA,15,TRBV11-2,TRBJ1-4,NA,TGTGCCAGCAGCTTAGGGGAATCGGGTAATGAAAAACTGTTTTTT,CASSLGESGNEKLFF
NA,13,TRBV6-5,TRBJ1-5,NA,TGTGCCAGCCAACATTGGGGCAATCAGCCCCAGCATTTT,CASQHWGNQPQHF
NA,13,TRBV5-4,TRBJ1-2,NA,TGTGCCAGCAGCTTGGTATACAACTATGGCTACACCTTC,CASSLVYNYGYTF
NA,16,TRBV9,TRBJ1-4,TRBD1,TGTGCCAGCAGCCCTCGACAGGGGAGGGGGAATGAAAAACTGTTTTTT,CASSPRQGRGNEKLFF
NA,14,TRBV30,TRBJ1-2,NA,TGTGCCTGGAGCCCGGGAGGGGCTAACTATGGCTACACCTTC,CAWSPGGANYGYTF
NA,15,TRBV5-1,TRBJ2-1,NA,TGCGCCAGCAGCGGGGCGACTAACTCCTACAATGAGCAGTTCTTC,CASSGATNSYNEQFF
NA,13,TRBV28,TRBJ1-1,TRBD1,TGTGCCAGCATAATAAGACAGGGGGTAAGAGCTTTCTTT,CASIIRQGVRAFF
NA,17,TRBV18,TRBJ1-3,TRBD1,TGTGCCAGCTCACCCTCTCCCCAGGGGGCAGGAGGAAACACCATATATTTT,CASSPSPQGAGGNTIYF
NA,12,TRBV5-1,TRBJ2-3,NA,TGCGCCAGCAGCTTTGGGCCCGATACGCAGTATTTT,CASSFGPDTQYF
NA,13,TRBV6-5,TRBJ1-2,TRBD1,TGTGCCAGCAGCCCCACAGGGGGCTATGGCTACACCTTC,CASSPTGGYGYTF
few,15,TRBV5-4,TRBJ2-2,NA,TGTGCCAGCAGCTTGGGGCAGGGGTACACCGGGGAGCTGTTTTTT,CASSLGQGYTGELFF
NA,17,TRBV18,TRBJ1-4,TRBD1,TGTGCCAGCTCACTTCGGGACAGGGCAGGGGCCGCGGAAAAACTGTTTTTT,CASSLRDRAGAAEKLFF
NA,15,TRBV7-6,TRBJ1-1,TRBD1,TGTGCCAGCAGCTTAGCGGGGACAGGGGCGAGTGAAGCTTTCTTT,CASSLAGTGASEAFF
NA,16,TRBV7-2,TRBJ1-2,TRBD1,TGTGCCAGCAGCTCCCGGGGTCAGGGGGCATTGAGTGGCTACACCTTC,CASSSRGQGALSGYTF
NA,13,TRBV2,TRBJ1-1,NA,TGTGCCAGCAGTAAGGACCTAGGGGGGTATATTTTCTTT,CASSKDLGGYIFF